The entry that follows covers one T cell receptor beta chain sequence. Its target is not known. Treatment denoted: oral pan-JAK inhibitor, 5-10 mg twice daily. Germline CDR1 and CDR2: MNHEY and SMNVEV (reference sequence). Trimming stripped 6 bases from V and 8 bases from J, with 13 bases between. The CDR3 runs to 12 residues. Reverse transcription of extracted RNA yielded cDNA, which provided the sequencing template. Libraries were prepared by immunoSEQ multiplex PCR; TCRdb keeps only in-frame clonotypes and omits some of them. The table lists around 100,000 clones, around 53% of them singletons, with 12% in the top ten. These data are taken from a study of CD8+ T cells in alopecia areata. In the study overall: Among treated patients, oral tofacitinib was administered at 5 to 10 mg twice daily. Treated patients received severity scores based on the percentage of scalp area affected. Study conclusions and caveats: Alopecia totalis/universalis scalp especially showed more expanded CD8+ clones than normal scalp.

Sequenced here: CD8+ T cells sorted from blood, sampled at week 24, from a patient treated with tofacitinib. This chain joins TRBV27 and TRBJ1-2; tentatively, D is TRBD1 (6 bases). The TCR was taken from a human donor with alopecia areata. CDR3 in amino acids: CASSDRPGGYTF. DNA of the CDR3: TGTGCCAGCAGCGACAGGCCTGGGGGCTACACCTTC.